The next 17 T cell receptor beta chains were all read from a single sample in a study of control samples from healthy donors and cancer patients (dated by TCRdb to 2020 to 2021). Libraries came from the immunoSEQ multiplex PCR assay. TCRdb took this table from immuneACCESS and kept in-frame rearrangements with V and J called. Such tables lack part of the clones; where checked against another copy, unresolved V genes explain under half of the gap, and the rest is unexplained. Within this sample are 100,000 to 150,000 clones, with roughly 90% of them counted one time only. The leading ten clones occupy over 2% of the sample. What was sequenced was blood. The origin of the receptors is a woman aged 50 to 65 in good health.

The chain recombines TRBV20-1 with TRBJ2-3; D ambiguous. The V and J ends lost 5 bases and 6 bases respectively, with 9 bases between them. The CDR3 has 11 amino acids. Germline lookup yields CDR1 DFQATT and CDR2 SNEGSKA (reference sequence). Written as DNA, the CDR3 is TGCAGTGCTTTAGGATCCGATACGCAGTATTTT. Encoded protein: CSALGSDTQYF.

This sequence joins TRBV19 and TRBJ1-2; TRBD1 matches 7 bases. The CDR3 contains 12 residues. The V and J ends lost 7 bases and 7 bases, in that order; junction bases with no gene match: 6. Germline CDR1 LNHDA, CDR2 SQIVND (reference sequence). This CDR3 reads CASTKDRAGYTF. CDR3 nucleotide sequence: TGTGCCAGTACCAAAGACAGGGCTGGCTACACCTTC.

The genes are TRBV6-5 and TRBJ1-3; TRBD1 is a possible D gene (6 bases). V was cut by 4 bases and J by 4 bases, with 17 bases left in between. Germline CDR1 reads MNHEY; CDR2 reads SVGAGI. CDR3 length equals 16 residues. As DNA, the CDR3 is TGTGCCAGCAGTTTCCGGGACACCCGAGTCGGAAACACCATATATTTT. Its protein product is CASSFRDTRVGNTIYF.

The J gene is TRBJ1-1, the V gene TRBV27; the match to TRBD1 covers 8 bases. V lost 7 bases, J lost 1 base, and 5 bases stayed unmatched. Germline lookup yields CDR1 MNHEY and CDR2 SMNVEV (reference sequence). The CDR3 is 14 amino acids. The DNA for the CDR3 is TGTGCCAGCACCGACAGGGGCGCGAACACTGAAGCTTTCTTT. Protein product: CASTDRGANTEAFF.

The J gene is TRBJ2-5, the V gene TRBV5-1, with D hard to call. This CDR3 contains 14 residues. Germline V gives CDR1 SGHRS, CDR2 YFSETQ. V lost 0 bases and J 1 base, leaving 7 bases between the germline ends. CDR3 in DNA: TGCGCCAGCAGCTTGGGTAGTTTCCAAGAGACCCAGTACTTC. Translated: CASSLGSFQETQYF. Together with reference TRBV5-1 and TRBJ2-5, the CDR3 gives the full variable domain: KAGVTQTPRYLIKTRGQQVTLSCSPISGHRSVSWYQQTPGQGLQFLFEYFSETQRNKGNFPGRFSGRQFSNSRSEMNVSTLELGDSALYLCASSLGSFQETQYFGPGTRLLVL.

The chain carries TRBV27 and TRBJ2-1; tentatively, D is TRBD1 (6 bases). CDR3 size: 15 residues. V lost 2 bases and J lost 5, with 13 bases in between. CDR1 is MNHEY and CDR2 is SMNVEV in the germline V gene (reference sequence). The CDR3 nucleotides read TGTGCCAGCAGTTTAGAGGGACATCAAAACAATGAGCAGTTCTTC. This encodes CASSLEGHQNNEQFF.

The chain combines TRBV25-1 with TRBJ1-2; 9 positions agree with TRBD1. The germline gives CDR1 MGHDK, CDR2 SYGVNS. The V gene end was trimmed by 4 bases and the J gene end by 6 bases; junction bases not matched to a gene: 9. The length of the CDR3 is 15 residues. Written as DNA, the CDR3 is TGTGCCAGCAGTGCCGAAAACAGGGGGCGGCATGGCTACACCTTC. Its protein product is CASSAENRGRHGYTF.

The rearrangement joins TRBV28 to TRBJ2-2; 7 nucleotides agree with TRBD1. Germline CDR1 is MDHEN and CDR2 is SYDVKM. CDR3 length equals 14 residues. With V trimmed by 8 bases and J by 5 bases, 8 bases remained unmatched. CDR3 bases: TGTGCCAGCTTGGGTCAGGGGGTAACCGGGGAGCTGTTTTTT. It codes for CASLGQGVTGELFF.

V usage is TRBV5-1 and J usage is TRBJ1-1; no clear D. This CDR3 is 15 amino acids long. Trimming stripped 5 bases from V and 3 bases from J, with 17 bases between. Germline assignment: CDR1 SGHRS and CDR2 YFSETQ. The CDR3 sequence is CASRSTLVRHTEAFF. The CDR3 DNA sequence: TGCGCCAGCAGATCGACTCTCGTGAGGCACACTGAAGCTTTCTTT.

V is TRBV10-3 and J is TRBJ2-2; 10 bases are shared with TRBD2. The CDR3 loop spans 18 amino acids. CDR1 ENHRY and CDR2 SYGVKD come from the germline V gene. Unmatched junction bases numbered 16, after V lost 8 bases and J lost 4 bases. The CDR3 is CAIAPLQRGGFGTGELFF. The CDR3 DNA sequence: TGTGCCATCGCCCCACTCCAGCGGGGGGGCTTCGGCACCGGGGAGCTGTTTTTT.

The J gene is TRBJ2-1, the V gene TRBV14; D may be TRBD1 (5 bases). Trimming removed 1 base at V and 6 bases at J, with 7 bases between. The CDR3 length is 13 residues. Germline-derived CDR1 and CDR2 are SGHDN and FVKESK. The CDR3 DNA reads TGTGCCAGCAGCCAAGTAAGGGGCAATGAGCAGTTCTTC. The encoded protein is CASSQVRGNEQFF.

The V and J genes are TRBV19 and TRBJ2-5; the match to TRBD2 covers 7 bases. CDR3 size: 14 residues. V trimming: 9 bases; J trimming: 5 bases; junction bases outside the gene matches: 12. Germline CDR1 and CDR2: LNHDA and SQIVND (reference sequence). CDR3 coding DNA: TGTGCCAGCGGAGCGGGGAGGTGGTCGGAGACCCAGTACTTC. Translated: CASGAGRWSETQYF.

The V and J genes are TRBV7-8 and TRBJ1-4; 8 bases are a match to TRBD1. Per the germline V gene, CDR1 is SGHVS and CDR2 is FQNEAQ. V was pared by 1 base and J by 6 bases, with 7 bases of the junction left unmatched. This CDR3 spans 16 amino acids. CDR3 residues: CASSLGTSQGDEKLFF. The CDR3 DNA reads as TGTGCCAGCAGCTTAGGGACTTCACAGGGGGATGAAAAACTGTTTTTT.

This clone has just one count. The chain employs TRBV18 and TRBJ2-1, with 9 bases fitting TRBD2. V was clipped by 0 bases and J by 7 bases; unmatched bases: 10. This CDR3 is 17 amino acids long. Germline CDR1 and CDR2: KGHSH and LQKENI. CDR3 sequence: CASSPPGAGGPLNEQFF. The CDR3 DNA sequence: TGTGCCAGCTCACCACCGGGGGCGGGAGGGCCTCTAAATGAGCAGTTCTTC.

The rearrangement joins TRBV27 to TRBJ1-4; 8 bases fit TRBD1. Germline CDR1 reads MNHEY; CDR2 reads SMNVEV (reference sequence). This CDR3 comprises 13 residues. V shed 3 bases and J 8 bases; nucleotides not matched to a gene: 2. Here the CDR3 reads CASSFRGQEKLFF. The CDR3 nucleotides are TGTGCCAGCAGTTTCAGGGGGCAGGAAAAACTGTTTTTT.

V gene TRBV28 combines with J gene TRBJ2-5; D uncertain. V lost 3 bases, J lost 5 bases, and 16 bases lay in between. From germline, CDR1 is MDHEN and CDR2 SYDVKM. CDR3 length: 15 residues. The chain's CDR3 is CASSFVSPFGETQYF. The DNA for the CDR3 is TGTGCCAGCAGTTTCGTTAGTCCCTTCGGGGAGACCCAGTACTTC.

The V gene is TRBV19, the J gene TRBJ1-5; 7 bases fit TRBD1. CDR3 size: 17 residues. Germline loops: CDR1 LNHDA, CDR2 SQIVND (reference sequence). Trimming took 6 bases from V and 3 from J; bases not matched to a gene: 14. The CDR3 DNA reads TGTGCCAGTAGCCCGTCACGGGACAGACTTTCCAATCAGCCCCAGCATTTT. It translates to CASSPSRDRLSNQPQHF.